The next 21 T cell receptor beta chains were all read from a single sample in a study of blood T cells in healthy people across ages. The use of a sample-barcoded 5' primer and a J-beta primer mix characterized a second PCR of 7 to 11 cycles. TCRdb itself ran the 5' RACE reads through MiXCR, one entry per CDR3 protein. The sample holds just under 550,000 distinct CDR3 sequences, around 24% seen once. The same sample was also used in a study of T cells of mothers and their children.

Sequenced sample: blood. Every receptor here comes from a boy aged 5 to 17 in good health.

This clonotype was detected a few times. The rearrangement joins TRBV4-1 to TRBJ1-2; D perhaps matches TRBD1 (5 bases). The CDR3 is made up of 14 amino acids. V was shortened by 5 bases and J by 3 bases, with 13 bases between the two germline ends. Germline V gene sequence: CDR1 MGHRA, CDR2 YSYEKL. CDR3 sequence reads: CASSFRQGDYGYTF. CDR3 in DNA: TGCGCCAGCAGCTTTCGTCAGGGCGACTATGGCTACACCTTC.

This chain joins TRBV7-3 and TRBJ1-1, with D unresolved. The CDR3 runs 15 residues. V was trimmed by 3 bases and J by 8 bases, leaving 19 bases between them. Germline V gives CDR1 SGHTA, CDR2 FQGTGA. The CDR3: CASSLEGSVYPEAFF. CDR3 DNA sequence: TGTGCCAGCAGCTTGGAGGGATCGGTATACCCCGAAGCTTTCTTT.

The rearrangement joins TRBV4-3 to TRBJ1-1; D call uncertain. CDR1 LGHNA and CDR2 YSLEER come from the germline V gene. The germline V and J ends were trimmed by 0 bases and 1 base, with 6 bases remaining between them. The CDR3 has 14 residues. CDR3 nucleotides: TGCGCCAGCAGCCAAGATCAATGGAACACTGAAGCTTTCTTT. Protein: CASSQDQWNTEAFF.

This clonotype came up a few times. V gene TRBV4-1 combines with J gene TRBJ2-2; D may be TRBD1 (5 bases). The CDR3 sequence is 17 residues long. Germline assignment: CDR1 MGHRA and CDR2 YSYEKL. Trimming pared 5 bases from V and 4 bases from J, leaving 20 bases between. The CDR3 nucleotides read TGCGCCAGCAGCGACGACCTAGGGGCCCCGGTCACCGGGGAGCTGTTTTTT. Protein product: CASSDDLGAPVTGELFF.

This chain links TRBV5-4 with TRBJ2-7; the match to TRBD2 covers 7 bases. CDR1 and CDR2 (germline): SGHNT, YYREEE (reference sequence). The CDR3 sequence is 15 residues long. After removal of 4 bases from V and 0 bases from J, the junction contained 7 bases not matched to a gene. CDR3: CASSNLAAPSYEQYF. The DNA of the CDR3 is TGTGCCAGCAGCAATCTAGCGGCCCCCTCCTACGAGCAGTACTTC.

This clonotype occurred a few times. This chain connects TRBV28 to TRBJ2-3; a possible D gene is TRBD1 (6 bases). Per germline, CDR1 MDHEN and CDR2 SYDVKM. The V end lost 10 bases, the J end lost 0 bases, and 14 bases lay between the germline ends. CDR3 size: 14 residues. The CDR3 spells CATHRAGSTDTQYF. CDR3 DNA sequence: TGTGCCACCCACAGGGCCGGTAGCACAGATACGCAGTATTTT. The complete variable domain, with remaining parts taken from reference TRBV28 and TRBJ2-3, reads DVKVTQSSRYLVKRTGEKVFLECVQDMDHENMFWYRQDPGLGLRLIYFSYDVKMKEKGDIPEGYSVSREKKERFSLILESASTNQTSMYLCATHRAGSTDTQYFGPGTRLTVL.

The chain's CDR3 is CSVLTGASGYTF. CDR3 coding DNA: TGCAGCGTCCTAACAGGGGCCTCAGGCTACACCTTC. The chain is built from TRBV29-1 and TRBJ1-2; TRBD1 matches at 7 bases. J was trimmed by 8 bases and V by 6 bases; bases with no gene match: 9. CDR1 and CDR2 from the germline V gene are SQVTM and ANQGSEA. The CDR3 contains 12 residues. The complete variable domain, with remaining parts taken from reference TRBV29-1 and TRBJ1-2, reads SAVISQKPSRDICQRGTSLTIQCQVDSQVTMMFWYRQQPGQSLTLIATANQGSEATYESGFVIDKFPISRPNLTFSTLTVSNMSPEDSSIYLCSVLTGASGYTFGSGTRLTVV.

This clonotype has only a few counts. The chain carries TRBV12-3 or TRBV12-4 and TRBJ2-7; 9 bases align to TRBD1. The V gene end was trimmed by 6 bases and the J gene end by 2 bases; junction bases not matched to a gene: 5. This CDR3 comprises 14 residues. The CDR3, as DNA: TGTGCCAGCAGCCATGGGACAGGGACCTACGAGCAGTACTTC. The encoded protein is CASSHGTGTYEQYF.

This rearrangement joins TRBV12-3 or TRBV12-4 to TRBJ1-2; maybe TRBD1 (5 bases). This CDR3 is 13 amino acids long. With 6 bases removed from V and 8 bases from J, the gap between germline ends came to 16 bases. The CDR3 coding sequence is TGTGCCAGCAGCTTTCAGGGATCATCGGGCTACACCTTC. Translating gives CASSFQGSSGYTF.

This clonotype was seen only a few times. This chain links TRBV11-1 with TRBJ2-2; D may correspond to TRBD1 or TRBD2 (5 bases each). Germline lookup yields CDR1 SGHAT and CDR2 FQDESV (reference sequence). The CDR3 has 15 residues. V lost 5 bases, J lost 4 bases, and 14 bases lay in between. The CDR3 sequence: CASSESGTPTGELFF. Here the CDR3 DNA reads TGTGCCAGCAGCGAGTCCGGGACGCCCACCGGGGAGCTGTTTTTT.

V gene TRBV7-2 combines with J gene TRBJ2-2; D not certain. The CDR3 is 14 residues long. Per the germline V gene, CDR1 is SGHTA and CDR2 is FQGNSA. V was pared by 1 base and J by 7 bases, with 10 bases between. The CDR3 is CASSLGQWGGELFF. The CDR3 DNA is TGTGCCAGCAGCTTAGGCCAATGGGGCGGGGAGCTGTTTTTT.

The CDR3, as DNA: TGTGCCAGCAGCCCGGGGGGGTGGGACCCTACAGATACGCAGTATTTT. Amino acid sequence: CASSPGGWDPTDTQYF. V gene TRBV11-3 combines with J gene TRBJ2-3; 8 nucleotides match TRBD2. V was pared by 5 bases and J by 3 bases, with 10 bases of the junction left unmatched. The CDR3 consists of 16 residues. Germline values: CDR1 SGHNT, CDR2 YENEEA.

The chain is built from TRBV6-2 or TRBV6-3 and TRBJ2-5; 8 positions agree with TRBD2. The DNA end lines up better with TRBJ2-1; the J call may be wrong. The germline CDR1 and CDR2 sequences are MNHEY and SVGEGT. This CDR3 contains 15 residues. CDR3 sequence: CASSKTSESGNEQFF. CDR3 sequence (DNA): TGTGCCAGCAGTAAGACTAGCGAGTCGGGTAATGAGCAGTTCTTC.

This clonotype was picked up a small number of times. The chain is built from TRBV7-2 and TRBJ2-5; no reliable D call. Matching the DNA end better, TRBJ2-1 makes the J call doubtful. Germline assignment: CDR1 SGHTA and CDR2 FQGNSA. This CDR3 contains 14 residues. DNA for the CDR3: TGTGCCAGCAGCTTACTACCCGTCCTCCATGAGCAGTTCTTC. Protein product: CASSLLPVLHEQFF.

Many counts were recorded for this clonotype. The chain has TRBV10-3 and TRBJ2-5; a possible D gene is TRBD1 (6 bases). Trimming shortened V by 5 bases and J by 3 bases, and 10 bases separated the two germline ends. Looked up from germline, CDR1 is ENHRY and CDR2 is SYGVKD. This CDR3 is built from 13 residues. The DNA for the CDR3 is TGTGCCATCAGTACCTCAGGGGAAGAGACCCAGTACTTC. This translates into CAISTSGEETQYF.

This clonotype was seen a few times. V is TRBV20-1 and J is TRBJ2-7; TRBD1 is a possible D gene (5 bases). In germline, CDR1 is DFQATT, CDR2 SNEGSKA (reference sequence). This CDR3 has 15 amino acids. The ends were cut back, 3 bases at V and 5 bases at J, with 20 bases in the middle. The CDR3 here is CSARGRGPPRNEQYF. CDR3 DNA: TGCAGTGCTAGGGGTAGGGGCCCCCCCAGGAACGAGCAGTACTTC.

Only a few counts were recorded for this clonotype. V is TRBV6-5 and J is TRBJ2-7; a possible D gene is TRBD2 (7 bases). Trimming removed 0 bases at V and 2 bases at J, with 14 bases between. Germline assignment: CDR1 MNHEY and CDR2 SVGAGI. The CDR3 loop spans 16 amino acids. CDR3 sequence (DNA): TGTGCCAGCAGTTACTCGATGCGGCGGGGGCCCTACGAGCAGTACTTC. Translated, it gives CASSYSMRRGPYEQYF.

This clonotype was counted a few times. The genes are TRBV5-1 and TRBJ2-1; 10 bases fit TRBD1. Germline V gene lookup returns CDR1 SGHRS and CDR2 YFSETQ. The CDR3 extends over 17 amino acids. With V trimmed by 0 bases and J by 1 base, 4 bases remained unmatched. CDR3 sequence (DNA): TGCGCCAGCAGCTTGGGGACAGGGGGTATGTCCTACAATGAGCAGTTCTTC. Its protein product is CASSLGTGGMSYNEQFF.

This clonotype was seen many times. The CDR3 sequence is CASAREITDTQYF. CDR3 DNA: TGTGCTTCAGCCAGGGAGATTACAGATACGCAGTATTTT. This chain links TRBV10-3 with TRBJ2-3, with D perhaps matching TRBD1 or TRBD2 (5 bases each). The CDR3 sequence is 13 residues long. Germline V gene lookup returns CDR1 ENHRY and CDR2 SYGVKD.

The V and J genes are TRBV7-9 and TRBJ2-7, with 8 bases aligning to TRBD1. CDR3 length: 15 amino acids. The ends lost 5 bases at V and 1 base at J; junction bases unmatched: 7. CDR1 SEHNR and CDR2 FQNEAQ come from the germline V gene (reference sequence). CDR3 region: CASSVGQGRSYEQYF. The CDR3 coding sequence is TGTGCCAGCAGCGTTGGACAGGGACGGTCCTACGAGCAGTACTTC. Based on the CDR3 plus reference TRBV7-9 and TRBJ2-7, the full variable domain is DTGVSQNPRHKITKRGQNVTFRCDPISEHNRLYWYRQTLGQGPEFLTYFQNEAQLEKSRLLSDRFSAERPKGSFSTLEIQRTEQGDSAMYLCASSVGQGRSYEQYFGPGTRLTVT.

V usage is TRBV21-1 and J usage is TRBJ1-2. TRBV21-1 is a documented pseudogene. The CDR3 sequence is 13 residues long. The CDR3 sequence: CASSKVSASGYTF. The CDR3 DNA reads as TGTGCCAGCAGCAAAGTCTCGGCTTCTGGCTACACCTTC.